This T cell receptor (beta chain) appears in the sequencing data of a study of cytomegalovirus exposure and HLA in healthy donors. As for this clone: Its target is unknown.

V was cut by 9 bases and J by 2 bases, with 17 bases left in between. The germline CDR1 and CDR2 sequences are SGHNT and YYREEE (reference sequence). The CDR3 totals 14 residues. The study's findings and limits: According to the study, roughly 160 TCR beta chains were cytomegalovirus-associated. In vitro testing confirmed a few CMV-associated chains as specific for CMV antigens. Most TCR sequences were rare, but some public TCRs occurred in many donors.

TCRdb keeps only in-frame clones here, not all; method: immunoSEQ multiplex PCR. The sample holds tens of thousands of clones, around 89% seen once. The sequencing sample was made of PBMCs. The rearrangement links TRBV5-4 to TRBJ1-1; D remains unclear. The TCR was taken from a woman between 18 and 29 years old in good health and CMV-seronegative. CDR3 loop: CATTGPGINTEAFF. The CDR3 nucleotides are TGTGCCACCACCGGTCCGGGAATAAACACTGAAGCTTTCTTT.